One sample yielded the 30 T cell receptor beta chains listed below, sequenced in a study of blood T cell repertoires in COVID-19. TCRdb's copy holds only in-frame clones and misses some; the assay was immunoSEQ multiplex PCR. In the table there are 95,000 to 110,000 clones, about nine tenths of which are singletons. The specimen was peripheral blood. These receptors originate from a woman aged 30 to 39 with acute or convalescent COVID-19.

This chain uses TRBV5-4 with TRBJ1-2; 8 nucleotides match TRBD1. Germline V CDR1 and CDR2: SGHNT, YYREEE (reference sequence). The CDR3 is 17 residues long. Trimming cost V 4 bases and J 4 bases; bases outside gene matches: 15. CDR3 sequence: CASSLGQGPSLGYGYTF. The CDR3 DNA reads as TGTGCCAGCAGCCTCGGACAGGGCCCCTCTTTAGGCTATGGCTACACCTTC.

This CDR3 is CASSTADYNEQFF. Written as DNA, the CDR3 is TGTGCCAGCTCAACAGCCGACTACAATGAGCAGTTCTTC. This chain links TRBV18 with TRBJ2-1; D call uncertain. Per the germline V gene, CDR1 is KGHSH and CDR2 is LQKENI. The CDR3 has 13 amino acids. Between the trimmed V and J ends, which lost 5 bases and 3 bases, there was a span of 8 bases. Full variable domain (missing parts from reference TRBV18 and TRBJ2-1): NAGVMQNPRHLVRRRGQEARLRCSPMKGHSHVYWYRQLPEEGLKFMVYLQKENIIDESGMPKERFSAEFPKEGPSILRIQQVVRGDSAAYFCASSTADYNEQFFGPGTRLTVL.

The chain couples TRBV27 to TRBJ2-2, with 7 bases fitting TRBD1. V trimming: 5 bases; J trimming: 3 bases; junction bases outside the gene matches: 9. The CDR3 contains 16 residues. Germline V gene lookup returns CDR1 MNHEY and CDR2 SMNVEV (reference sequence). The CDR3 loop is CASSPYRGQYTGELFF. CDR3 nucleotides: TGTGCCAGCAGTCCTTACAGGGGTCAGTACACCGGGGAGCTGTTTTTT.

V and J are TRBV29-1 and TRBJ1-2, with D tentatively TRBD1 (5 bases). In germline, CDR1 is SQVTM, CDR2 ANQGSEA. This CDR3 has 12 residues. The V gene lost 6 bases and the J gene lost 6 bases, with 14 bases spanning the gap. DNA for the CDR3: TGCAGCGTCACGAAGGGGCAAGATGGCTACACCTTC. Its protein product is CSVTKGQDGYTF.

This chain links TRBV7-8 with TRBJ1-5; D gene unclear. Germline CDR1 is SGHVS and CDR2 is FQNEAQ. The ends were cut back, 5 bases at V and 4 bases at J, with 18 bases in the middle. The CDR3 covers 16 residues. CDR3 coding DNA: TGTGCCAGCAGCCCCTATGAGGGAGTGAAGAATCAGCCCCAGCATTTT. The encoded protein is CASSPYEGVKNQPQHF.

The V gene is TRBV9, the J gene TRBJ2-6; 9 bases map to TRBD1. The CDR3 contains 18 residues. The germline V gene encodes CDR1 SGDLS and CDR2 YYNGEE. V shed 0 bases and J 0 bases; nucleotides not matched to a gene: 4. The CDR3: CASSVEGTGTSGANVLTF. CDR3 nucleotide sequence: TGTGCCAGCAGCGTAGAAGGGACAGGGACCTCTGGGGCCAACGTCCTGACTTTC.

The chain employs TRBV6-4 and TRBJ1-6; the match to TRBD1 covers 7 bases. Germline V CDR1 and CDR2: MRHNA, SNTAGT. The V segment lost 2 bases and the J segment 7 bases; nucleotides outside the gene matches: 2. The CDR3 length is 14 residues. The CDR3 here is CASSDDRENSPLHF. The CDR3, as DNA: TGTGCCAGCAGTGACGACAGGGAGAATTCACCCCTCCACTTT.

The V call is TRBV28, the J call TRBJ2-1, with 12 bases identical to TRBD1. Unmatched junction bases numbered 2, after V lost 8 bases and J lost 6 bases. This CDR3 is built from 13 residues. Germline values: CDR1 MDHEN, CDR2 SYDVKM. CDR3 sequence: CASRDRGLNEQFF. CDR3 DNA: TGTGCCAGCCGGGACAGGGGGCTCAATGAGCAGTTCTTC.

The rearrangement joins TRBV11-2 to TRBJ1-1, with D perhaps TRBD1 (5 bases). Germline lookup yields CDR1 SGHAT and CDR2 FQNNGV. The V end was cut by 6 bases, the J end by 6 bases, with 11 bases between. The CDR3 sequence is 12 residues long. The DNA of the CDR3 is TGTGCCAGCAGGGGGGGGACTTCTGAAGCTTTCTTT. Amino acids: CASRGGTSEAFF. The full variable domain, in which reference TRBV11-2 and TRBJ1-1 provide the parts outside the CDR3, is EAGVAQSPRYKIIEKRQSVAFWCNPISGHATLYWYQQILGQGPKLLIQFQNNGVVDDSQLPKDRFSAERLKGVDSTLKIQPAKLEDSAVYLCASRGGTSEAFFGQGTRLTVV.

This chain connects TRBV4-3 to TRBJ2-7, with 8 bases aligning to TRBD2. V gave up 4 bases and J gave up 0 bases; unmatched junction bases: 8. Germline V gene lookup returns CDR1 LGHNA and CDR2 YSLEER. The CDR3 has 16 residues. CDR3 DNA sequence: TGCGCCAGCAGCCGAACCTATAGCGGGGCCTCCTACGAGCAGTACTTC. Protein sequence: CASSRTYSGASYEQYF.

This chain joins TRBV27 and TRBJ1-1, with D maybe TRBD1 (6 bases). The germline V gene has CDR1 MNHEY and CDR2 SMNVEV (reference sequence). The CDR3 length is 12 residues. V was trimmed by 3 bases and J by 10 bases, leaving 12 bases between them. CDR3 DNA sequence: TGTGCCAGCAGTTTGGTAAGGGGGAGAGCTTTCTTT. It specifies CASSLVRGRAFF.

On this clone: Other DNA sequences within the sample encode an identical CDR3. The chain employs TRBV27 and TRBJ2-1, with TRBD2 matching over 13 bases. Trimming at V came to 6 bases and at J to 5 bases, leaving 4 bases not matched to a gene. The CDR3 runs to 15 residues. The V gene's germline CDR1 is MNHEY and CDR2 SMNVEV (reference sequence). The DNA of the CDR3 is TGTGCCAGCAGCCGCGGGACTAGCGGGAACAATGAGCAGTTCTTC. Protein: CASSRGTSGNNEQFF.

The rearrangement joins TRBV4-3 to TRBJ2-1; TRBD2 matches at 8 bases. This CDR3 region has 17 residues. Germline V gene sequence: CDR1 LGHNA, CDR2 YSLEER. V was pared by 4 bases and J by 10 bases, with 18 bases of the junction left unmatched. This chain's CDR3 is CASSLRRGTGGPYEQFF. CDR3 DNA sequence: TGCGCCAGCAGCCTCAGACGAGGGACGGGAGGGCCCTACGAGCAGTTCTTC.

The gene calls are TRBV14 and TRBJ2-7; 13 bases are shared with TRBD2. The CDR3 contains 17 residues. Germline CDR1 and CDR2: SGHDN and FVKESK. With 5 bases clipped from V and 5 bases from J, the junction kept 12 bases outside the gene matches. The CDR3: CASSNWGLAGRSDEQYF. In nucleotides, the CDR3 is TGTGCCAGCAGCAACTGGGGACTAGCGGGAAGGAGCGACGAGCAGTACTTC.

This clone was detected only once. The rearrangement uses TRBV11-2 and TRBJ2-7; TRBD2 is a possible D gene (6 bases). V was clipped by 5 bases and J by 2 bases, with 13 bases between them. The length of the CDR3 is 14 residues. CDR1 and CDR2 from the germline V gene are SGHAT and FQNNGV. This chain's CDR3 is CASSPPGGPYEQYF. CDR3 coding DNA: TGTGCCAGCAGCCCCCCAGGAGGGCCCTACGAGCAGTACTTC.

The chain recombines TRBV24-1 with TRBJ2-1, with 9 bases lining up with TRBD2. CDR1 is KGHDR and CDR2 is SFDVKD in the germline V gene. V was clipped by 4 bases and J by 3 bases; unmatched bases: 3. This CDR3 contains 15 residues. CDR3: CATSEAGGLYNEQFF. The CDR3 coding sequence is TGTGCCACCAGTGAGGCGGGAGGGCTCTACAATGAGCAGTTCTTC.

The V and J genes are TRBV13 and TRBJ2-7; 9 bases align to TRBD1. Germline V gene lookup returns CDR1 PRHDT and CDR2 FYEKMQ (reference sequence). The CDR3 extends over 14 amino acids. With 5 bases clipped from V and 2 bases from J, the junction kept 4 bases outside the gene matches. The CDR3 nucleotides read TGTGCCAGCAGCGTCCGGGACAGGGCCTACGAGCAGTACTTC. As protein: CASSVRDRAYEQYF. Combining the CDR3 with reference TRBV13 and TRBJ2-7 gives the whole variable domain AAGVIQSPRHLIKEKRETATLKCYPIPRHDTVYWYQQGPGQDPQFLISFYEKMQSDKGSIPDRFSAQQFSDYHSELNMSSLELGDSALYFCASSVRDRAYEQYFGPGTRLTVT.

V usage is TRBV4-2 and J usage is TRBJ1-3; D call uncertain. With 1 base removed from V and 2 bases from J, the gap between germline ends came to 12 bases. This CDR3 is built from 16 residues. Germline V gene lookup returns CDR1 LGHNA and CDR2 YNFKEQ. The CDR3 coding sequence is TGTGCCAGCAGCCAAGCGGCCGGGAATACTGGAAACACCATATATTTT. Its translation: CASSQAAGNTGNTIYF.

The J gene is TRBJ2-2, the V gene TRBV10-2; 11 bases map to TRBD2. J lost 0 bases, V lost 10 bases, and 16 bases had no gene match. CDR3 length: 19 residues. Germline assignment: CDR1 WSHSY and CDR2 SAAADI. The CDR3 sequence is CATGPSLLAGEPNTGELFF. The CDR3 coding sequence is TGCGCCACTGGCCCCTCCCTACTAGCGGGAGAACCGAACACCGGGGAGCTGTTTTTT.

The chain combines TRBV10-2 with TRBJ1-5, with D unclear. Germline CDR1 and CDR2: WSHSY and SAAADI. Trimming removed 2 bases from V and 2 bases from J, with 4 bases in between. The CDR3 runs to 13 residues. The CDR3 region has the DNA TGCGCCAGCAGTGAGCAGGGCAATCAGCCCCAGCATTTT. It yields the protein CASSEQGNQPQHF.

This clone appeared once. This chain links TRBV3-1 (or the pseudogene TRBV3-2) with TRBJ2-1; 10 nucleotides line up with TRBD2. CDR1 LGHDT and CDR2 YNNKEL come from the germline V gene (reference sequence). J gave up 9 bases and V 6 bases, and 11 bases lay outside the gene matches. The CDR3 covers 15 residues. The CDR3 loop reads CASRGLAGDSAEQFF. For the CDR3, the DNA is TGTGCCAGCAGAGGCCTAGCGGGAGATTCCGCTGAGCAGTTCTTC.

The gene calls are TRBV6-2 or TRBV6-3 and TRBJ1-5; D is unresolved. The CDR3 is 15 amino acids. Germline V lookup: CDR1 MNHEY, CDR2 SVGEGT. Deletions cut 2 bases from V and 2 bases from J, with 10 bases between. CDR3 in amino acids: CASSYLSQGNQPQHF. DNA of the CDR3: TGTGCCAGCAGTTACCTCAGTCAGGGCAATCAGCCCCAGCATTTT.

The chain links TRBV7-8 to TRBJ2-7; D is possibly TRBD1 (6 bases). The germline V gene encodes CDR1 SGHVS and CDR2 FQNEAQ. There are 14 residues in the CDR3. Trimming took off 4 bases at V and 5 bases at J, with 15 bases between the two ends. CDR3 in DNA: TGTGCCAGCAGCTACAGGGCGCCCATCCACGAGCAGTACTTC. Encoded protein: CASSYRAPIHEQYF.

The CDR3 nucleotides read TGTGCCAGCAGAGCCGGGACAGGGAGGGAGACCCAGTACTTC. It translates to CASRAGTGRETQYF. The chain joins TRBV6-5 to TRBJ2-5; 9 nucleotides agree with TRBD1. The V gene's germline CDR1 is MNHEY and CDR2 SVGAGI. This CDR3 spans 14 amino acids. V shed 6 bases and J 5 bases; nucleotides not matched to a gene: 7.

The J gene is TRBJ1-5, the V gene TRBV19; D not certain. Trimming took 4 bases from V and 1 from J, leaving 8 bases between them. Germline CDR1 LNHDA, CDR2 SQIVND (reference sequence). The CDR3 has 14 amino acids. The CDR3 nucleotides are TGTGCCAGTAGTACTACTCCCAGCAATCAGCCCCAGCATTTT. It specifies CASSTTPSNQPQHF. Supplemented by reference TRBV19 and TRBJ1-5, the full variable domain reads DGGITQSPKYLFRKEGQNVTLSCEQNLNHDAMYWYRQDPGQGLRLIYYSQIVNDFQKGDIAEGYSVSREKKESFPLTVTSAQKNPTAFYLCASSTTPSNQPQHFGDGTRLSIL.

The CDR3 region has the DNA TGTGCCAGCAGCTTAATAACGGGGAATAGCTTGGAGACCCAGTACTTC. The encoded protein is CASSLITGNSLETQYF. The chain links TRBV7-2 to TRBJ2-5, with D perhaps matching TRBD2 (5 bases). CDR1 is SGHTA and CDR2 is FQGNSA in the germline V gene. Trimming took 2 bases from V and 5 from J, leaving 18 bases between them. The CDR3 contains 16 residues.

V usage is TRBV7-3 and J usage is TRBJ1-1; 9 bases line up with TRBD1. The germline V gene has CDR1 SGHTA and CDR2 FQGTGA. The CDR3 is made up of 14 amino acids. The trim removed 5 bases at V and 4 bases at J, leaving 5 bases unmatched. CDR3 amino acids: CASSHGTGSTEAFF. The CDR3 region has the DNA TGTGCCAGCAGCCATGGGACAGGGTCCACTGAAGCTTTCTTT.

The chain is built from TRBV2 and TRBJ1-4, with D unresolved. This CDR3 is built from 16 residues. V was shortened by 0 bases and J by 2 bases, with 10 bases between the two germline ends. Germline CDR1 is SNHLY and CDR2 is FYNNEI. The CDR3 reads CASSEARVVTNEKLFF. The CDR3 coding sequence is TGTGCCAGCAGTGAAGCTCGGGTGGTTACTAATGAAAAACTGTTTTTT.

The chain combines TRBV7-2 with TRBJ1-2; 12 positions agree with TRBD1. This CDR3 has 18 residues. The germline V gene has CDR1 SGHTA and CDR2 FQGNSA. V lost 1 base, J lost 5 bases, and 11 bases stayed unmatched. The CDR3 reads CASSLGVGTGGRRYGYTF. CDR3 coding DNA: TGTGCCAGCAGCTTAGGTGTAGGGACAGGGGGCAGGAGGTATGGCTACACCTTC.

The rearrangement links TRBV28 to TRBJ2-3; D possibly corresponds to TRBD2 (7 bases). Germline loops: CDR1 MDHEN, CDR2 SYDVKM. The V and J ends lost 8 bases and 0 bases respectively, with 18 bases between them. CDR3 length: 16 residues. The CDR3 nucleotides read TGTGCCAGCCTGACTTTGGGGGGGGCAAGCACAGATACGCAGTATTTT. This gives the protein CASLTLGGASTDTQYF.